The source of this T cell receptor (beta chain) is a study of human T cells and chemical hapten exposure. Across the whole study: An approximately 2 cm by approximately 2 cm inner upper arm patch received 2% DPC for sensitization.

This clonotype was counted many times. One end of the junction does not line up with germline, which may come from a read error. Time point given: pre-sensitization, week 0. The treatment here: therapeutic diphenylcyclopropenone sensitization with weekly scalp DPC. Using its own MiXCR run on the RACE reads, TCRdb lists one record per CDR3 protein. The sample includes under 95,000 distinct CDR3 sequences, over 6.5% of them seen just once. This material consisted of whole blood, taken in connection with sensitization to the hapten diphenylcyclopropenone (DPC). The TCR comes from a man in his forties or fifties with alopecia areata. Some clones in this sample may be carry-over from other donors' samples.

DNA of the CDR3: TGTGCCAGTAGTATGGTATCTAGGCCGGGGCATCGAGTTTTT. It is translated as CASSMVSRPGHRVF. The chain links TRBV19 to TRBJ1-5, with D perhaps TRBD1 (5 bases). The CDR3 totals 14 residues. CDR1 and CDR2 from the germline V gene are LNHDA and SQIVND (reference sequence).